Listed here are 29 T cell receptor beta chains from one sample, sequenced in a study of cytomegalovirus exposure and HLA in healthy donors. The PCR contained 60 Vbeta and 13 Jbeta primers. Generated by immunoSEQ multiplex PCR, the TCRdb table keeps only in-frame clones and is missing some. The sample carries 150,000 to 200,000 clones, over 80% recorded once. The sequenced material came from PBMCs. The receptors here all came from a girl aged 5-17 years in good health and CMV-seropositive.

The gene calls are TRBV6-1 and TRBJ1-2, with TRBD1 identical over 8 bases. CDR3 size: 16 residues. J was trimmed by 4 bases and V by 4 bases; bases with no gene match: 11. Germline V gene lookup returns CDR1 MNHNS and CDR2 SASEGT. The CDR3 DNA reads as TGTGCCAGCAGTGGCTTAGCCCCGGACAGGGTCTATGGCTACACCTTC. It specifies CASSGLAPDRVYGYTF.

The chain is built from TRBV13 and TRBJ2-7; TRBD2 matches 10 bases. The CDR3 extends over 22 amino acids. The trim removed 5 bases at V and 0 bases at J, leaving 25 bases unmatched. CDR1 is PRHDT, CDR2 FYEKMQ, per germline (reference sequence). The CDR3 loop is CASSQRPGTPELLAGASYEQYF. CDR3 coding DNA: TGTGCCAGCAGCCAGCGCCCCGGGACACCGGAATTGCTAGCGGGGGCCTCCTACGAGCAGTACTTC.

The V gene is TRBV6-1, the J gene TRBJ1-1; D gene uncertain. V was cut by 4 bases and J by 0 bases, with 12 bases left in between. This CDR3 spans 15 amino acids. Per the germline V gene, CDR1 is MNHNS and CDR2 is SASEGT. The CDR3 nucleotides are TGTGCCAGCAGTGTGAATGAGGACTTGAACACTGAAGCTTTCTTT. This sequence encodes CASSVNEDLNTEAFF.

The rearrangement uses TRBV13 and TRBJ2-7; 9 bases agree with TRBD1. Per the germline V gene, CDR1 is PRHDT and CDR2 is FYEKMQ (reference sequence). Trimming at V came to 4 bases and at J to 6 bases, leaving 10 bases not matched to a gene. The CDR3 is 15 residues long. CDR3 protein: CASSSRAGQGGEQYF. CDR3 sequence (DNA): TGTGCCAGCAGCTCCAGAGCGGGACAGGGCGGCGAGCAGTACTTC. The whole variable domain, remainder taken from reference TRBV13 and TRBJ2-7, is AAGVIQSPRHLIKEKRETATLKCYPIPRHDTVYWYQQGPGQDPQFLISFYEKMQSDKGSIPDRFSAQQFSDYHSELNMSSLELGDSALYFCASSSRAGQGGEQYFGPGTRLTVT.

The chain combines TRBV9 with TRBJ2-3; 13 bases agree with TRBD2. V shed 4 bases and J 3 bases; nucleotides not matched to a gene: 5. Germline CDR1 and CDR2: SGDLS and YYNGEE. The CDR3 sequence is 16 residues long. CDR3 DNA sequence: TGTGCCAGCAGCTCCGGGACTAGCGGGGAAACAGATACGCAGTATTTT. Amino acid sequence: CASSSGTSGETDTQYF.

This rearrangement joins TRBV5-1 to TRBJ2-1; TRBD2 aligns across 11 bases. Germline CDR1 is SGHRS and CDR2 is YFSETQ. Unmatched junction bases numbered 5, after V lost 1 base and J lost 5 bases. The CDR3 contains 16 residues. CDR3 in amino acids: CASSLPKLAGDNEQFF. Here the CDR3 DNA reads TGCGCCAGCAGCTTGCCTAAACTAGCGGGGGACAATGAGCAGTTCTTC.

The V gene is TRBV4-3, the J gene TRBJ1-2; 10 bases are shared with TRBD1. The CDR3 covers 16 residues. Trimming removed 0 bases from V and 2 bases from J; junction bases left unmatched: 3. Germline V gives CDR1 LGHNA, CDR2 YSLEER. DNA for the CDR3: TGCGCCAGCAGCCAAGATAGGGGACAGGGGAACTATGGCTACACCTTC. Encoded protein: CASSQDRGQGNYGYTF.

The chain joins TRBV9 to TRBJ2-3; D gene ambiguous. Germline assignment: CDR1 SGDLS and CDR2 YYNGEE. The V and J ends lost 4 bases and 4 bases respectively, with 7 bases between them. CDR3 length equals 12 residues. The CDR3 coding sequence is TGTGCCAGCAGCTCCCGCGCAGATACGCAGTATTTT. Amino acids: CASSSRADTQYF.

This clone was observed once. The chain links TRBV15 to TRBJ1-2, with D perhaps TRBD1 (6 bases). The CDR3 covers 12 residues. Germline-derived CDR1 and CDR2 are LNHNV and YYDKDF (reference sequence). V gave up 8 bases and J gave up 5 bases, with 12 bases separating them. CDR3 sequence reads: CATSRDTYGYTF. The CDR3 region has the DNA TGTGCCACCTCCCGGGACACATATGGCTACACCTTC.

This rearrangement joins TRBV21-1 to TRBJ2-1; the tabulated D call, TRBD1, remains unverified against the DNA. TRBV21-1 is an annotated pseudogene. There are 16 residues in the CDR3. CDR3 DNA sequence: TGTGCCAGCAGCGGATTACAGGGGGGTTCGGACAATGAGCAGTTCTTC. As protein: CASSGLQGGSDNEQFF.

The V gene is TRBV18, the J gene TRBJ1-4; D is undetermined. There are 15 residues in the CDR3. The ends were cut back, 3 bases at V and 0 bases at J, with 8 bases in the middle. Looked up from germline, CDR1 is KGHSH and CDR2 is LQKENI. The CDR3 loop reads CASSPRYATNEKLFF. The CDR3 DNA reads TGTGCCAGCTCACCCAGATACGCAACTAATGAAAAACTGTTTTTT.

J is TRBJ2-1 and V is TRBV5-1; the match to TRBD2 covers 7 bases. Germline V gives CDR1 SGHRS, CDR2 YFSETQ. V shed 3 bases, J shed 2 bases, and the junction held 8 bases outside the gene matches. The CDR3 loop spans 16 amino acids. The CDR3 loop reads CASSWNPSGPYNEQFF. The CDR3 region has the DNA TGCGCCAGCAGCTGGAACCCTAGCGGCCCCTACAATGAGCAGTTCTTC.

The gene calls are TRBV7-9 and TRBJ2-2, with a possible D match to TRBD1 (6 bases). This CDR3 contains 15 residues. V dropped 4 bases and J dropped 5 bases, with 14 bases sitting between them. Looked up from germline, CDR1 is SEHNR and CDR2 is FQNEAQ (reference sequence). For the CDR3, the DNA is TGTGCCAGCAGCTCCCCAACAGGGTCGACCGGGGAGCTGTTTTTT. Protein product: CASSSPTGSTGELFF. Drawing the rest from reference TRBV7-9 and TRBJ2-2, the complete variable domain is DTGVSQNPRHKITKRGQNVTFRCDPISEHNRLYWYRQTLGQGPEFLTYFQNEAQLEKSRLLSDRFSAERPKGSFSTLEIQRTEQGDSAMYLCASSSPTGSTGELFFGEGSRLTVL.

The chain combines TRBV28 with TRBJ1-2; D unresolved. Germline CDR1 reads MDHEN; CDR2 reads SYDVKM. V lost 2 bases, J lost 4 bases, and 8 bases lay in between. The CDR3 totals 13 residues. The DNA for the CDR3 is TGTGCCAGCAGTTTACAGGACTCCTATGGCTACACCTTC. This codes for CASSLQDSYGYTF.

This clone was picked up a small number of times. V is TRBV27 and J is TRBJ2-7, with 11 bases identical to TRBD2. Germline assignment: CDR1 MNHEY and CDR2 SMNVEV (reference sequence). The CDR3 is 14 residues long. V was clipped by 5 bases and J by 2 bases; unmatched bases: 2. This CDR3 is CASSTSGGTYEQYF. The DNA for the CDR3 is TGTGCCAGCAGTACTAGCGGGGGCACCTACGAGCAGTACTTC.

The CDR3 region has the DNA TGTGCCAGTAGGGACAGGGGAGAGGGTCAGCCCCAGCATTTT. This encodes CASRDRGEGQPQHF. The chain recombines TRBV19 with TRBJ1-5; 9 bases fit TRBD1. The V and J ends lost 6 bases and 6 bases, in that order; junction bases with no gene match: 6. Germline loops: CDR1 LNHDA, CDR2 SQIVND (reference sequence). The CDR3 contains 14 residues.

This clone was detected only a few times. The J gene is TRBJ1-5, the V gene TRBV6-5; no definite D call. The CDR3 extends over 14 amino acids. The germline V gene encodes CDR1 MNHEY and CDR2 SVGAGI. V lost 6 bases and J lost 3, with 12 bases in between. The CDR3 region is CASRKRVYNQPQHF. The CDR3 bases are TGTGCCAGCAGGAAGAGGGTTTACAATCAGCCCCAGCATTTT.

V gene TRBV28 combines with J gene TRBJ2-1; 10 bases agree with TRBD1. CDR1 and CDR2 from the germline V gene are MDHEN and SYDVKM. J was trimmed by 2 bases and V by 2 bases; bases with no gene match: 0. The CDR3 is made up of 15 amino acids. The CDR3 is CASSLGTGAYNEQFF. For the CDR3, the DNA is TGTGCCAGCAGTTTAGGGACAGGGGCCTACAATGAGCAGTTCTTC.

The gene calls are TRBV30 and TRBJ2-3; 9 bases map to TRBD2. The V and J ends lost 0 bases and 6 bases, in that order; junction bases with no gene match: 10. Germline loops: CDR1 GTSNPN, CDR2 SVGIG (reference sequence). The CDR3 covers 16 residues. CDR3: CAWSVPGLASLDTQYF. The CDR3 DNA sequence: TGTGCCTGGAGTGTCCCCGGACTAGCGTCTTTGGATACGCAGTATTTT.

V usage is TRBV30 and J usage is TRBJ2-5; the match to TRBD1 covers 8 bases. The J call may be in error: the DNA end matches TRBJ2-7 better. The CDR3 length is 14 residues. In germline, CDR1 is GTSNPN, CDR2 SVGIG (reference sequence). The CDR3 loop is CAISTGTGSYEQYF. DNA for the CDR3: TGTGCCATCTCGACCGGGACAGGATCATACGAGCAGTACTTC.

The table lists this clone with a count of one. The CDR3 DNA follows: TGTGCCAGCAGCTTGACTAGCGGGGGGGTCACCTCCACCTACGAGCAGTACTTC. Translation gives CASSLTSGGVTSTYEQYF. This sequence joins TRBV5-6 and TRBJ2-7; TRBD2 matches 13 bases. The CDR3 covers 18 residues. Germline V lookup: CDR1 SGHDT, CDR2 YYEEEE. The ends lost 1 base at V and 2 bases at J; junction bases unmatched: 9.

The chain has TRBV19 and TRBJ2-2; D is possibly TRBD2 (5 bases). CDR3 length: 17 amino acids. V was cut by 2 bases and J by 0 bases, with 13 bases left in between. CDR1 and CDR2 (germline): LNHDA, SQIVND (reference sequence). DNA for the CDR3: TGTGCCAGTAGTATATATCCGGGAATCGCGAACACCGGGGAGCTGTTTTTT. It translates to CASSIYPGIANTGELFF.

This clone was detected only a few times. The CDR3 loop reads CASRQGSTGELFF. The CDR3 nucleotides read TGCGCCAGCAGACAGGGGAGCACCGGGGAGCTGTTTTTT. The rearrangement joins TRBV4-1 to TRBJ2-2; 7 bases fit TRBD1. CDR1 and CDR2 from the germline V gene are MGHRA and YSYEKL. V lost 6 bases, J lost 4 bases, and 2 bases stayed unmatched. The CDR3 is made up of 13 amino acids.

This chain uses TRBV27 with TRBJ2-3; 7 nucleotides agree with TRBD1. This CDR3 is 14 amino acids long. J lost 2 bases, V lost 6 bases, and 5 bases had no gene match. Germline CDR1 and CDR2: MNHEY and SMNVEV (reference sequence). CDR3 region: CASRDRVFTDTQYF. CDR3 in DNA: TGTGCCAGCAGAGACAGGGTTTTCACAGATACGCAGTATTTT.

This rearrangement joins TRBV11-2 to TRBJ2-1, with 14 positions matching TRBD2. Germline CDR1 is SGHAT and CDR2 is FQNNGV. CDR3 length equals 15 residues. With V trimmed by 4 bases and J by 9 bases, 5 bases remained unmatched. The CDR3 loop reads CASSSGLAGAGEQFF. DNA of the CDR3: TGTGCCAGCAGCTCGGGACTAGCGGGAGCCGGTGAGCAGTTCTTC.

The chain couples TRBV5-4 to TRBJ2-3, with a possible D match to TRBD2 (7 bases). This CDR3 contains 15 residues. Trimming pared 4 bases from V and 5 bases from J, leaving 17 bases between. Looked up from germline, CDR1 is SGHNT and CDR2 is YYREEE (reference sequence). The CDR3 DNA is TGTGCCAGCAGCCCAAGGGGGGGTGCAGGAGATACGCAGTATTTT. Its protein product is CASSPRGGAGDTQYF.

The chain combines TRBV10-3 with TRBJ2-1; tentatively, D is TRBD2 (5 bases). CDR1 ENHRY and CDR2 SYGVKD come from the germline V gene. Trimming took 4 bases from V and 0 from J, leaving 10 bases between them. The CDR3 runs to 15 residues. The CDR3 loop is CAISAGGPSYNEQFF. CDR3 nucleotides: TGTGCCATCAGTGCTGGCGGGCCCTCCTACAATGAGCAGTTCTTC.

In this sample, this clone turned up once. CDR3 sequence (DNA): TGTGCCACCAGCAGCGGAGGGACGGACTATGGCTACACCTTC. This sequence encodes CATSSGGTDYGYTF. The chain recombines TRBV15 with TRBJ1-2; D is perhaps TRBD1 (5 bases). Germline CDR1 LNHNV, CDR2 YYDKDF (reference sequence). With 3 bases removed from V and 3 bases from J, the gap between germline ends came to 11 bases. The CDR3 contains 14 residues.

CDR3 bases: TGTGCCAGCAGCCAAGATTGGGGCAGCCTTAATGAAAAACTGTTTTTT. Translation gives CASSQDWGSLNEKLFF. The chain carries TRBV4-2 and TRBJ1-4, with a weak D call TRBD1 (5 bases). The germline V gene has CDR1 LGHNA and CDR2 YNFKEQ. The V end lost 0 bases, the J end lost 4 bases, and 12 bases lay between the germline ends. This CDR3 spans 16 amino acids.